This TCR beta chain was observed in a study of T cell responses to AZD1222 COVID-19 vaccine. Some clones are missing from TCRdb's copy, which holds only in-frame ones; the method was immunoSEQ multiplex PCR. Seen here are about 150,000 clones, 80% to 90% observed once, and the top ten hold 5.5% to 8.5%. This clone was counted a few times. V lost 1 base to trimming and J lost 7 bases, with 11 bases between them. The germline gives CDR1 SGHTA, CDR2 FQGNSA. The CDR3 contains 15 residues. The clonotype comes from an adult who had recovered from COVID-19. This chain connects TRBV7-2 to TRBJ1-6; D is unresolved. The sequenced sample was peripheral blood, obtained after recovery from COVID-19. The CDR3 is CASSLDTAANSPLHF. The CDR3 nucleotides read TGTGCCAGCAGCTTAGATACAGCGGCCAATTCACCCCTCCACTTT. Based on the CDR3 plus reference TRBV7-2 and TRBJ1-6, the full variable domain is GAGVSQSPSNKVTEKGKDVELRCDPISGHTALYWYRQSLGQGLEFLIYFQGNSAPDKSGLPSDRFSAERTGGSVSTLTIQRTQQEDSAVYLCASSLDTAANSPLHFGNGTRLTVT.